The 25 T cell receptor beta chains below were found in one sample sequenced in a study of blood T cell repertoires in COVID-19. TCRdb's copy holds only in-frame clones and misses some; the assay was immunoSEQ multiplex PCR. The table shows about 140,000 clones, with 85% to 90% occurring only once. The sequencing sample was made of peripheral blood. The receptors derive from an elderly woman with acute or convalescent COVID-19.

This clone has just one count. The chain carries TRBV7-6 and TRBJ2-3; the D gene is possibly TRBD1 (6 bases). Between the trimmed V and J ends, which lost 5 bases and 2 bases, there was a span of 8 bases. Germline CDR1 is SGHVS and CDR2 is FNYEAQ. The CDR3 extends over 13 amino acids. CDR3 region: CASSGQFTDTQYF. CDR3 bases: TGTGCCAGCAGCGGACAGTTCACAGATACGCAGTATTTT.

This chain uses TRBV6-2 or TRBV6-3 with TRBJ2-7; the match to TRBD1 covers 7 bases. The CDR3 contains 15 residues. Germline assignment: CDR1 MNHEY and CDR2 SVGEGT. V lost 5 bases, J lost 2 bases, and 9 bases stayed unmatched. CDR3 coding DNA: TGTGCCAGCAGTAAGATACAGGGACAGCCCTACGAGCAGTACTTC. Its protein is CASSKIQGQPYEQYF.

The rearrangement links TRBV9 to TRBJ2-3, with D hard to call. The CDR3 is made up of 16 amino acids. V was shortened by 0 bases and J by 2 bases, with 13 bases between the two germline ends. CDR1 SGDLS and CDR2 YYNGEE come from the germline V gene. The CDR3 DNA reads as TGTGCCAGCAGCGTAGGCCAGGTTCAAATCACAGATACGCAGTATTTT. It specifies CASSVGQVQITDTQYF.

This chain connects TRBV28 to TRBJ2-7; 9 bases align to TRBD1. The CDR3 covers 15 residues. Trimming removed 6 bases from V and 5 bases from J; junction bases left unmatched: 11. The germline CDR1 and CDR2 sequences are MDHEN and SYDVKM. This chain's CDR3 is CASSSSGTGKDEQYF. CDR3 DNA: TGTGCCAGCAGCTCCTCCGGGACAGGGAAGGACGAGCAGTACTTC.

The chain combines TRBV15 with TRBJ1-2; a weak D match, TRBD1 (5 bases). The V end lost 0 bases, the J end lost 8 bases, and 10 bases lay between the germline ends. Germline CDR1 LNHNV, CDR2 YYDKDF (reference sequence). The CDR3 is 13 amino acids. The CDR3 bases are TGTGCCACCAGCAGAGACAGGGAGGGCGGCTACACCTTC. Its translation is CATSRDREGGYTF.

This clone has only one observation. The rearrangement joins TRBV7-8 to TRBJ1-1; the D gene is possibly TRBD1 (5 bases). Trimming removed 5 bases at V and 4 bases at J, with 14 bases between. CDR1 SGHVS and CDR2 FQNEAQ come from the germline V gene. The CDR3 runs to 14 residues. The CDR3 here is CASSLSGGGTEAFF. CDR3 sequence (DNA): TGTGCCAGCAGCCTGTCGGGGGGGGGCACTGAAGCTTTCTTT.

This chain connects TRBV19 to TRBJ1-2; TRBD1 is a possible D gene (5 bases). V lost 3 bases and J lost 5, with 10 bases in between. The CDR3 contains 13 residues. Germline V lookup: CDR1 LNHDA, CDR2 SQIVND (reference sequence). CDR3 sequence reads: CASSIAQVYGYTF. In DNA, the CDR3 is TGTGCCAGTAGTATCGCACAGGTATATGGCTACACCTTC.

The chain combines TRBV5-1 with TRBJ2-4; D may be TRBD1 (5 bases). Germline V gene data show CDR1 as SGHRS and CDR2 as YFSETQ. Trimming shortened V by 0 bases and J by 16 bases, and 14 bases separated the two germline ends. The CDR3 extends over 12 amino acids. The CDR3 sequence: CASSLEAGSKYF. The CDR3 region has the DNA TGCGCCAGCAGCTTGGAGGCAGGGTCGAAATACTTC.

The CDR3 DNA reads as TGTGCCAGTAGCCGGACAGGGGATAGATCTTACGAGCAGTACTTC. Translated: CASSRTGDRSYEQYF. The chain is built from TRBV19 and TRBJ2-7; the match to TRBD1 covers 9 bases. V lost 6 bases to trimming and J lost 4 bases; unmatched junction nucleotides: 10. This CDR3 has 15 amino acids. The germline V gene encodes CDR1 LNHDA and CDR2 SQIVND (reference sequence).

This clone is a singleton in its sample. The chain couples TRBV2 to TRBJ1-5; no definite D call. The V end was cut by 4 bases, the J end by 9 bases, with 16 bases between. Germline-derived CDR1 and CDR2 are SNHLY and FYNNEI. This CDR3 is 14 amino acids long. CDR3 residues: CASSGQGQSGPQHF. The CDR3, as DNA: TGTGCCAGCAGTGGACAAGGTCAATCAGGGCCCCAGCATTTT.

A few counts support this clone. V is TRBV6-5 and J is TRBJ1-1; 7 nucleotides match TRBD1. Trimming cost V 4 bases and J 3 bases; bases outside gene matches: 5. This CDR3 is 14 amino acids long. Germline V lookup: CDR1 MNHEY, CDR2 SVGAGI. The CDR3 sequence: CASSWRQGHTEAFF. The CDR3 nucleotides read TGTGCCAGCAGTTGGAGACAGGGTCACACTGAAGCTTTCTTT.

CDR3 sequence reads: CASSATGQGETQYF. DNA of the CDR3: TGCGCCAGCAGCGCGACCGGGCAGGGGGAGACCCAGTACTTC. The chain links TRBV5-1 to TRBJ2-5; D may be TRBD1 (6 bases). This CDR3 region has 14 residues. Trimming pared 4 bases from V and 5 bases from J, leaving 15 bases between. Looked up from germline, CDR1 is SGHRS and CDR2 is YFSETQ.

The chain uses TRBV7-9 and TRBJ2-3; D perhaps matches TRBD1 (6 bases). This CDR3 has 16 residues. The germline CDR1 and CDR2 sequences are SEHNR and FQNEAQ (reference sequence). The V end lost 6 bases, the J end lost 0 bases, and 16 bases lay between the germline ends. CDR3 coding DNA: TGTGCCAGCAGAAATGGGGGCTACTCTAGCACAGATACGCAGTATTTT. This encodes CASRNGGYSSTDTQYF.

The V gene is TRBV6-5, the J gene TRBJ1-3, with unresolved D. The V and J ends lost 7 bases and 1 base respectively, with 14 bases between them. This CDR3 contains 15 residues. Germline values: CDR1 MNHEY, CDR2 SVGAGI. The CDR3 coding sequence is TGTGCCAGCACCCCCTCGTCGGGGTCTGGAAACACCATATATTTT. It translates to CASTPSSGSGNTIYF.

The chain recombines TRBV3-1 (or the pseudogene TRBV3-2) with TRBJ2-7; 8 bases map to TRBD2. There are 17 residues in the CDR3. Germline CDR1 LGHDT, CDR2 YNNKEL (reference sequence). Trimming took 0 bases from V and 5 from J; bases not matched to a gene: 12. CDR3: CASSQDSWERGRNEQYF. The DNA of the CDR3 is TGTGCCAGCAGCCAAGACTCGTGGGAGCGGGGGAGGAACGAGCAGTACTTC.

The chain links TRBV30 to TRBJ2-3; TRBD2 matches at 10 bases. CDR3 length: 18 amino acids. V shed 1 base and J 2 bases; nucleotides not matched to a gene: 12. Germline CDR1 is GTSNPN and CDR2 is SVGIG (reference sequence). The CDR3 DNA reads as TGTGCCTGGAGTGAGGCTAGCGGGGGCCCGGACTACACAGATACGCAGTATTTT. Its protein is CAWSEASGGPDYTDTQYF.

The CDR3 sequence: CASSFGFSGANVLTF. CDR3 nucleotides: TGTGCCAGCAGCTTCGGGTTCTCTGGGGCCAACGTCCTGACTTTC. V gene TRBV5-6 combines with J gene TRBJ2-6; D is unresolved. The V end was cut by 2 bases, the J end by 0 bases, with 6 bases between. The CDR3 has 15 residues. Germline values: CDR1 SGHDT, CDR2 YYEEEE.

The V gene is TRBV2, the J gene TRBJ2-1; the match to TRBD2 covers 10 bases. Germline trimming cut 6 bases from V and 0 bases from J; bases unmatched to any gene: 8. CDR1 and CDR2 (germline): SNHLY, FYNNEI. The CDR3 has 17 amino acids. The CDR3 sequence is CASSSSGGLSSYNEQFF. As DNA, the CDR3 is TGTGCCAGCAGCTCTAGCGGGGGCCTAAGCTCCTACAATGAGCAGTTCTTC.

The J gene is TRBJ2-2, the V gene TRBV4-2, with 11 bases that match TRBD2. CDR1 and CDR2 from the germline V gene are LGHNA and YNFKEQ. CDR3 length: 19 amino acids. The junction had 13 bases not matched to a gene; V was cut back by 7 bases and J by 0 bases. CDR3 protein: CASNPYMTSGAPNTGELFF. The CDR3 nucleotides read TGTGCCAGCAACCCATACATGACTAGCGGGGCGCCGAACACCGGGGAGCTGTTTTTT.

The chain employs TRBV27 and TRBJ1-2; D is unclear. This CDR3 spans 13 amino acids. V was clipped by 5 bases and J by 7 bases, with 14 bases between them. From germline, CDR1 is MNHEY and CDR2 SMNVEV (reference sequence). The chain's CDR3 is CASSPLGVGGYTF. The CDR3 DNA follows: TGTGCCAGCAGTCCCCTCGGGGTAGGTGGCTACACCTTC.

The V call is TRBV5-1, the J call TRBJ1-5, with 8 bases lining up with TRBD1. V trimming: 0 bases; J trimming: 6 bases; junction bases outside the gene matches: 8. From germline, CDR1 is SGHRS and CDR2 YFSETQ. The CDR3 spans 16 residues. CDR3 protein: CASSLEGSGQGQPQHF. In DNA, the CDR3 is TGCGCCAGCAGCTTGGAGGGCTCTGGACAGGGTCAGCCCCAGCATTTT.

CDR3 sequence: CASSPTGTGTLTQETQYF. The CDR3 nucleotides are TGTGCCAGCAGCCCTACGGGAACCGGGACTTTGACGCAAGAGACCCAGTACTTC. The chain couples TRBV4-2 to TRBJ2-5; D is possibly TRBD2 (6 bases). Trimming pared 4 bases from V and 2 bases from J, leaving 23 bases between. CDR1 and CDR2 from the germline V gene are LGHNA and YNFKEQ. This CDR3 has 18 amino acids.

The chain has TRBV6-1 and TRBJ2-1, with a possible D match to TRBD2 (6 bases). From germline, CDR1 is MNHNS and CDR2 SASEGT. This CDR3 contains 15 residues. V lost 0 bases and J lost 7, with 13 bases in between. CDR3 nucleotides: TGTGCCAGCAGTGAAGCGCTGGGGGGTACGAATGAGCAGTTCTTC. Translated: CASSEALGGTNEQFF.

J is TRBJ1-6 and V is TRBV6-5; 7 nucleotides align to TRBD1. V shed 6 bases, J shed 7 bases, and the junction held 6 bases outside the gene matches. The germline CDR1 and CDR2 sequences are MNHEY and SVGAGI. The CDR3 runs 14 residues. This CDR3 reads CASRRDSLNSPLHF. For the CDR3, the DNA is TGTGCCAGCAGACGGGACAGCCTAAATTCACCCCTCCACTTT.

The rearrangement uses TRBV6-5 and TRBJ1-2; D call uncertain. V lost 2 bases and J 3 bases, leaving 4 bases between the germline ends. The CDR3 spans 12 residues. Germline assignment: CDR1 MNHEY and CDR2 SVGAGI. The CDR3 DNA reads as TGTGCCAGCAGTTACGGCTACTATGGCTACACCTTC. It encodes CASSYGYYGYTF.